The 6 T cell receptor beta chains reported below all come from one sample, sequenced in a study of cytotoxic CD8 clonotypes in ibrutinib-treated CLL. Libraries were prepared by immunoSEQ multiplex PCR; TCRdb keeps only in-frame clonotypes and omits some of them. The sample consists of tens of thousands of clones, over 75% of them appearing once. Sequencing used PBMCs, obtained after 12 months of ibrutinib treatment. Receptor source: a human donor with chronic lymphocytic leukemia.

This clone was counted between two and nine times. The chain links TRBV7-9 to TRBJ2-3; D remains ambiguous. The V gene's germline CDR1 is SEHNR and CDR2 FQNEAQ (reference sequence). This CDR3 spans 12 amino acids. V was pared by 4 bases and J by 4 bases, with 6 bases between. In nucleotides, the CDR3 is TGTGCCAGCAGCTCCGTATCAGATACGCAGTATTTT. Translated: CASSSVSDTQYF.

This chain links TRBV5-5 with TRBJ2-7, with D possibly TRBD2 on 6 matching bases. The CDR3 is 16 residues long. V lost 5 bases and J lost 0, with 18 bases in between. Germline V gene lookup returns CDR1 SGHKS and CDR2 YYEKEE (reference sequence). In DNA, the CDR3 is TGTGCCAGCAGTCCGGTGGCGGGGACGATCTCCTACGAGCAGTACTTC. This codes for CASSPVAGTISYEQYF.

The V gene is TRBV27, the J gene TRBJ2-7, with 10 positions matching TRBD2. Germline lookup yields CDR1 MNHEY and CDR2 SMNVEV (reference sequence). The junction had 1 base not matched to a gene; V was cut back by 2 bases and J by 3 bases. The CDR3 totals 14 residues. The CDR3 reads CASSLGTSDYEQYF. The CDR3 coding sequence is TGTGCCAGCAGTTTAGGGACTAGCGACTACGAGCAGTACTTC.

The chain couples TRBV28 to TRBJ2-1; 12 bases are shared with TRBD2. This CDR3 contains 17 residues. CDR1 is MDHEN, CDR2 SYDVKM, per germline. J lost 5 bases, V lost 4 bases, and 9 bases had no gene match. The chain's CDR3 is CASSYRLAGAVNNEQFF. The DNA for the CDR3 is TGTGCCAGCAGTTACAGACTAGCGGGAGCGGTAAACAATGAGCAGTTCTTC.

The CDR3 DNA is TGTGCCAGCAGCCACAGGGGGCTCCAACAGACCTCTGGAAACACCATATATTTT. Translated: CASSHRGLQQTSGNTIYF. The rearrangement joins TRBV7-2 to TRBJ1-3, with 9 nucleotides matching TRBD1. CDR1 SGHTA and CDR2 FQGNSA come from the germline V gene. Trimming cost V 5 bases and J 0 bases; bases outside gene matches: 11. CDR3 length: 18 amino acids.

The gene calls are TRBV19 and TRBJ1-1; possibly TRBD1 for D (5 bases). Deletions cut 4 bases from V and 2 bases from J, with 8 bases between. Germline V gene lookup returns CDR1 LNHDA and CDR2 SQIVND (reference sequence). The CDR3 is made up of 13 amino acids. The DNA of the CDR3 is TGTGCCAGTAGTAGAGGGACTAACACTGAAGCTTTCTTT. This codes for CASSRGTNTEAFF. The full variable domain, in which reference TRBV19 and TRBJ1-1 provide the parts outside the CDR3, is DGGITQSPKYLFRKEGQNVTLSCEQNLNHDAMYWYRQDPGQGLRLIYYSQIVNDFQKGDIAEGYSVSREKKESFPLTVTSAQKNPTAFYLCASSRGTNTEAFFGQGTRLTVV.